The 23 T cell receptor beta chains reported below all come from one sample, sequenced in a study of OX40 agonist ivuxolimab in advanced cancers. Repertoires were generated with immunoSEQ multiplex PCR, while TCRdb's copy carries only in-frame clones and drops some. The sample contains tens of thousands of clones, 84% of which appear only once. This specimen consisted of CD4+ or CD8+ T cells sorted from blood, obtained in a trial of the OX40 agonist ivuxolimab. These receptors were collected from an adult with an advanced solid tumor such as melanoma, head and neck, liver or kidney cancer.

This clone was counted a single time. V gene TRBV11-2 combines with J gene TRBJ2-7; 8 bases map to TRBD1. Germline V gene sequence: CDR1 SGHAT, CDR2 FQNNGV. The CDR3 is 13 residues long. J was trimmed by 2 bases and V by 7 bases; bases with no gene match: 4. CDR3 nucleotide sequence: TGTGCCAGCACGGCAGGGGGCGCCTACGAGCAGTACTTC. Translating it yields CASTAGGAYEQYF.

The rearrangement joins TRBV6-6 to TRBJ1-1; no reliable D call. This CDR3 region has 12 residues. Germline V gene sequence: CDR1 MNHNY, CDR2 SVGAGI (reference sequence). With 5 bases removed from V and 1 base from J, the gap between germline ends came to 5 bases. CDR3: CASSTRNTEAFF. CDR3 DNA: TGTGCCAGCAGTACAAGGAACACTGAAGCTTTCTTT.

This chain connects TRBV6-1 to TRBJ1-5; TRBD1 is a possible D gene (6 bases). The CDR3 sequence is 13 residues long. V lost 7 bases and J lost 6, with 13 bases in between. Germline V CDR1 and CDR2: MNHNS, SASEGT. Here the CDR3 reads CASNTRGAQPQHF. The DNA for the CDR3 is TGTGCCAGCAATACTCGGGGGGCTCAGCCCCAGCATTTT.

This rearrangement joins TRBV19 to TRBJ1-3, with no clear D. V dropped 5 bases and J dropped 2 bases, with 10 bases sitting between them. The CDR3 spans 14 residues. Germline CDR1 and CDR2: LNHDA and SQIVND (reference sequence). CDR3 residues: CASSLGPPGNTIYF. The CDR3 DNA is TGTGCCAGTAGTCTCGGGCCACCTGGAAACACCATATATTTT. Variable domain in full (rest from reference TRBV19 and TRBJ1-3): DGGITQSPKYLFRKEGQNVTLSCEQNLNHDAMYWYRQDPGQGLRLIYYSQIVNDFQKGDIAEGYSVSREKKESFPLTVTSAQKNPTAFYLCASSLGPPGNTIYFGEGSWLTVV.

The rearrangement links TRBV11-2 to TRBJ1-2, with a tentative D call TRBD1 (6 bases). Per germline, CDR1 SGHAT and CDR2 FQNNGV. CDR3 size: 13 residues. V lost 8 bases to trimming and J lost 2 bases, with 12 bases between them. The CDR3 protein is CASRGGQNYGYTF. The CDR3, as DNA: TGTGCCAGCCGGGGGGGGCAGAACTATGGCTACACCTTC.

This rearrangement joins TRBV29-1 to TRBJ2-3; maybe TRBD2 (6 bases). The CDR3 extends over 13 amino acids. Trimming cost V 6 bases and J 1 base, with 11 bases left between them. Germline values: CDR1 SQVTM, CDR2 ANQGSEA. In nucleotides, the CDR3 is TGCAGCGTCTGCATAGCGGGCACAGATACGCAGTATTTT. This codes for CSVCIAGTDTQYF.

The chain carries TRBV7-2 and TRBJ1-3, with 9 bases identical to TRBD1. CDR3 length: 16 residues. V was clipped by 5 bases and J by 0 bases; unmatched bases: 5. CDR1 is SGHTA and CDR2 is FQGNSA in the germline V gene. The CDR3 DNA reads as TGTGCCAGCAGCACGGGGGGACAGGGCTCTGGAAACACCATATATTTT. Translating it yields CASSTGGQGSGNTIYF.

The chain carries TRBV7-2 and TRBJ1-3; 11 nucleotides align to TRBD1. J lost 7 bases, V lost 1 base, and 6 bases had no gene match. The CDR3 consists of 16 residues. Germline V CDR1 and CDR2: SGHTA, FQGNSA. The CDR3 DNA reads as TGTGCCAGCAGCTTAGACGGGACAGGGGGGTTTAACACCATATATTTT. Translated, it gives CASSLDGTGGFNTIYF.

In nucleotides, the CDR3 is TGTGCCAGCAGTGAATCTGGGGGGCGCGAATATACGCAGTATTTT. This sequence encodes CASSESGGREYTQYF. V and J are TRBV6-1 and TRBJ2-3; D may correspond to TRBD1 or TRBD2 (6 bases each). From germline, CDR1 is MNHNS and CDR2 SASEGT. This CDR3 is 15 amino acids long. V lost 2 bases and J lost 7, with 16 bases in between.

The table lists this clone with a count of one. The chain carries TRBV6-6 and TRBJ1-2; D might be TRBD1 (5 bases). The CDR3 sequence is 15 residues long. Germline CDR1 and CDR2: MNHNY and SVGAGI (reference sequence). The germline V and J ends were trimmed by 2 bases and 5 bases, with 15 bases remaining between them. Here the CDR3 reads CASSYPGRDGYGYTF. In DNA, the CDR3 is TGTGCCAGCAGTTACCCGGGGCGGGACGGGTATGGCTACACCTTC.

CDR3 nucleotide sequence: TGTGCCAGCAGCTCCCGGGCCGGGACTACGGGCGGGGAGCTGTTTTTT. Its translation is CASSSRAGTTGGELFF. V is TRBV9 and J is TRBJ2-2; 7 nucleotides align to TRBD2. The ends lost 4 bases at V and 7 bases at J; junction bases unmatched: 13. CDR1 is SGDLS, CDR2 YYNGEE, per germline. The CDR3 length is 16 residues.

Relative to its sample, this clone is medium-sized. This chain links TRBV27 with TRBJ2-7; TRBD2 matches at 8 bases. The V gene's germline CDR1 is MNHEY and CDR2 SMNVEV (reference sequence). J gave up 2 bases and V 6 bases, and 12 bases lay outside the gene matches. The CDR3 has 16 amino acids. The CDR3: CASSKAGGRGAYEQYF. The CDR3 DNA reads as TGTGCCAGCAGCAAGGCCGGGGGGCGGGGGGCCTACGAGCAGTACTTC.

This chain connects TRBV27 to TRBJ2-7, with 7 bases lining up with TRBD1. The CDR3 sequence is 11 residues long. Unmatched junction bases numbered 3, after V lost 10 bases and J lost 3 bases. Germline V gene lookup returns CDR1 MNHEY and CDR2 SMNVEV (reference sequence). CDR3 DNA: TGTGCCACCCGACAGGGCTACGAGCAGTACTTC. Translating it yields CATRQGYEQYF.

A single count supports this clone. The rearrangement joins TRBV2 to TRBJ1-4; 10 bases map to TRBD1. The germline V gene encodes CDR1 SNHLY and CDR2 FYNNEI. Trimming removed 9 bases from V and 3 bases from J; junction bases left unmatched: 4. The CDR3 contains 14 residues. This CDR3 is CARRQGAANEKLFF. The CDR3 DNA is TGTGCCAGGCGACAGGGGGCTGCTAATGAAAAACTGTTTTTT.

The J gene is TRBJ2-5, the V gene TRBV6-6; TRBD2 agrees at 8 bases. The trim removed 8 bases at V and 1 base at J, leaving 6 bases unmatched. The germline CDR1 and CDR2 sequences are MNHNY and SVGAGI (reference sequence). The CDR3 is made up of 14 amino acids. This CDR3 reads CASSIGGGQETQYF. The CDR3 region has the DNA TGTGCCAGCTCTATCGGGGGGGGCCAAGAGACCCAGTACTTC.

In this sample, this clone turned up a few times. DNA for the CDR3: TGTGCCAGTAGTCACCAACAGGGGCGGCAGGAAAAACTGTTTTTT. The encoded protein is CASSHQQGRQEKLFF. The V gene is TRBV19, the J gene TRBJ1-4; 7 bases fit TRBD1. Looked up from germline, CDR1 is LNHDA and CDR2 is SQIVND (reference sequence). The J segment lost 8 bases and the V segment lost 5 bases, leaving 11 bases of the junction unmatched. The CDR3 runs 15 residues.

The CDR3 loop reads CARSPGRGYNEKLFF. The CDR3 nucleotides read TGTGCCCGATCTCCTGGTCGGGGGTATAATGAAAAACTGTTTTTT. The chain uses TRBV30 and TRBJ1-4; possibly TRBD1 for D (5 bases). There are 15 residues in the CDR3. Germline CDR1 GTSNPN, CDR2 SVGIG (reference sequence). Trimming removed 8 bases from V and 4 bases from J, with 20 bases in between. Full variable domain (rest looked up from reference TRBV30 and TRBJ1-4): SQTIHQWPATLVQPVGSPLSLECTVEGTSNPNLYWYRQAAGRGLQLLFYSVGIGQISSEVPQNLSASRPQDRQFILSSKKLLLSDSGFYLCARSPGRGYNEKLFFGSGTQLSVL.

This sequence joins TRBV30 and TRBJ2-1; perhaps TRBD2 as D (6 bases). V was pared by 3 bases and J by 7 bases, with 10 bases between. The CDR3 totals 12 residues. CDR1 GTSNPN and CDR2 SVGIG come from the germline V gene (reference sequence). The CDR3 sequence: CAWRAGPNEQFF. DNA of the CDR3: TGTGCCTGGAGGGCGGGACCAAATGAGCAGTTCTTC.

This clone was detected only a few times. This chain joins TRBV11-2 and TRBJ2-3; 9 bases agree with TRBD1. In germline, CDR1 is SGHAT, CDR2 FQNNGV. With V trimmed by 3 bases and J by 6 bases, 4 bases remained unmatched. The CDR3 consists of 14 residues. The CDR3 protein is CASSFDRGSDTQYF. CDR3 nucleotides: TGTGCCAGCAGCTTCGACAGGGGGTCGGATACGCAGTATTTT.

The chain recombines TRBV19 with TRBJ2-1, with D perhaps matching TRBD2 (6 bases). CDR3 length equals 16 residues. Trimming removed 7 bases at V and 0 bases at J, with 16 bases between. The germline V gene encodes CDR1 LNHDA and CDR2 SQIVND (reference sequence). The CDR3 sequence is CASTSNGLYSYNEQFF. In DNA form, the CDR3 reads TGTGCCAGTACCTCGAACGGACTATACTCCTACAATGAGCAGTTCTTC.

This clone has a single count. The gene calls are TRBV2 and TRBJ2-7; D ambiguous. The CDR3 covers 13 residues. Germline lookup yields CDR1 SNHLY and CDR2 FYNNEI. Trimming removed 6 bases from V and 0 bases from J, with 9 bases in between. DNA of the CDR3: TGTGCCAGCAGACAGACCATCTCCTACGAGCAGTACTTC. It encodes CASRQTISYEQYF.

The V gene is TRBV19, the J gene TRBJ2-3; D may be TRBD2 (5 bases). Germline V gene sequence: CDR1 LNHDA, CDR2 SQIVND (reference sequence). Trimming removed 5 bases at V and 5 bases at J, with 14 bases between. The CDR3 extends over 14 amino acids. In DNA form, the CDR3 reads TGTGCCAGTAGTTCCGGCCGAGGGCGAGATACGCAGTATTTT. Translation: CASSSGRGRDTQYF.

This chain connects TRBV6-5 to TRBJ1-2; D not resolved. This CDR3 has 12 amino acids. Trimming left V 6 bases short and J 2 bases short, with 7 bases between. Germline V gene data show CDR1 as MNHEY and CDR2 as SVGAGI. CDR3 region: CASRDPNYGYTF. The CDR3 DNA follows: TGTGCCAGCAGGGACCCGAACTATGGCTACACCTTC.